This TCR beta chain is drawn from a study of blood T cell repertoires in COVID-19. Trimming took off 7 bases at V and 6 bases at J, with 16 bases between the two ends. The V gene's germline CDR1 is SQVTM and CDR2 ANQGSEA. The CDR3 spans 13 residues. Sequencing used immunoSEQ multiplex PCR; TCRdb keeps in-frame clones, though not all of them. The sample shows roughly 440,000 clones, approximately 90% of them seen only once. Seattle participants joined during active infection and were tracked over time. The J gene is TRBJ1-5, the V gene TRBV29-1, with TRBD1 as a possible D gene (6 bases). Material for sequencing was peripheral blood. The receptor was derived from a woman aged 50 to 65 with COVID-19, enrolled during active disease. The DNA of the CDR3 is TGCAGCGCCCTTCAGGGGATTGGTCAGCCCCAGCATTTT. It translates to CSALQGIGQPQHF. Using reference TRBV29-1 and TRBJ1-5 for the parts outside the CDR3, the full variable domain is SAVISQKPSRDICQRGTSLTIQCQVDSQVTMMFWYRQQPGQSLTLIATANQGSEATYESGFVIDKFPISRPNLTFSTLTVSNMSPEDSSIYLCSALQGIGQPQHFGDGTRLSIL.